This entry describes one T cell receptor (beta chain). This sample was taken from a study of blood T cell repertoires in COVID-19. In the study overall: Whether acute or convalescent, the COVID-19 samples came from the United States, Italy and Spain. The analysed material was cDNA or gDNA that came from T cells, B-cell-depleted T cells, or PBMCs.

In the source study's methods: Quantification of nucleated cells was approximated via reference gene primer amplification. Only in-frame clones appear in the TCRdb table, and some are missing; sequencing was by immunoSEQ multiplex PCR. V, J and clone size are taken as reported in that table, and D and trimming were inferred from the DNA itself. The data hold about 290,000 clones, with approximately 86% observed a single time. V lost 7 bases, J lost 6 bases, and 25 bases stayed unmatched. This CDR3 comprises 21 residues. Germline-derived CDR1 and CDR2 are MDHEN and SYDVKM. V gene TRBV28 combines with J gene TRBJ2-2; TRBD2 agrees at 11 bases. Sequenced: peripheral blood. The source of this sequence is a woman between 45 and 65 years old with active or convalescent COVID-19. The CDR3 coding sequence is TGTGCCAGCACCCAGCGGCTTTCTAGCGGGAGGCCTAGGGGATCCGCCGGGGAGCTGTTTTTT. Amino acid sequence: CASTQRLSSGRPRGSAGELFF.